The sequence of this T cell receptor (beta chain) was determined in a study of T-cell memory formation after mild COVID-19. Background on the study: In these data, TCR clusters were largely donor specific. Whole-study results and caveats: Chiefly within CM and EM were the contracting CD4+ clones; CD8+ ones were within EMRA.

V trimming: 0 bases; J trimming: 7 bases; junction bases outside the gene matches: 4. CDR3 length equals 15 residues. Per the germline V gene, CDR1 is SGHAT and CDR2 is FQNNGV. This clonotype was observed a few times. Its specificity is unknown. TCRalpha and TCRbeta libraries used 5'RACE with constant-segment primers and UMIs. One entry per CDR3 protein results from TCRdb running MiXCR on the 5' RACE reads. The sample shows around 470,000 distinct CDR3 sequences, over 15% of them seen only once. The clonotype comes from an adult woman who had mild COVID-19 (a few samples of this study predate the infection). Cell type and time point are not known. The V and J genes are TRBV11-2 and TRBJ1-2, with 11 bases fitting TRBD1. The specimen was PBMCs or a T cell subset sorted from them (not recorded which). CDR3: CASSLDRGTGGGYTF. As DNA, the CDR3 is TGTGCCAGCAGCTTAGATAGAGGGACAGGGGGTGGCTACACCTTC.